This T cell receptor beta chain was identified in a study of T cell repertoires in cytomegalovirus infection (dated by TCRdb to the late 2010s). Looking at the study overall: Because public TCR beta signatures pointed to carriage of CMV infection together with the matching HLA type, the HLA type of each donor mattered for the analysis. Study-wide findings and limitations: In the ex vivo response, HLA-C-restricted CMV-specific TCR beta clonotypes were dominant, and in two of eight donors the single most frequent clonotype came from this HLA-C-restricted group. Cumulative frequency of public TCR beta family members discriminated carriers of CMV infection plus the relevant HLA type in this cohort and an independent 352-donor cohort.

Sequencing was performed on an Illumina HiSeq 1500. TCRdb applied fastp at Q25 and MiXCR to the public reads, then kept only in-frame beta chains. Identical CDR3 protein sequences are pooled into one entry, listed with their most common genes and DNA. Within this sample are some 280,000 distinct CDR3 sequences, with approximately 13% of them counted one time only. The top ten clonotypes cover around 8.7% of the sample. Of note for this clonotype: Its recognized antigen is unknown. Base qualities are not recorded, but no much larger clone differs from it by a single base.

The germline V gene provides CDR1 MDHEN and CDR2 SYDVKM. The CDR3 runs 15 residues from the cysteine to the phenylalanine. Only CDR3 DNA is held: 45 bases, read in frame from base 1. V lost 6 bases and J lost 6 bases, and the count of bases not matched to a germline gene is 7. Recombination connected TRBV28 to TRBJ1-4; 10 junctional bases match TRBD1. This clonotype was sampled from a human donor in good health (CMV status not recorded). Some clones in this sample may be carry-over from other donors' samples. Sequencing was performed on PBMCs. The CDR3 reads CASRATGTGDEKLFF. The DNA is as follows: TGTGCCAGCAGGGCCACCGGGACAGGGGATGAAAAACTGTTTTTT.